One and the same sample provided the 20 T cell receptor beta chains below, sequenced in a study of T-cell memory formation after mild COVID-19. TCRdb reanalysed the 5' RACE reads using MiXCR and keeps one entry per CDR3 protein. The sample holds 25,000 or so distinct CDR3 sequences, 7.4% seen once. Sequencing was carried out using PBMCs or a T cell subset sorted from them (not recorded which). These receptors originate from an adult woman who had mild COVID-19 (a few samples of this study predate the infection). Cell type and time point are not known.

This clonotype was observed many times. The chain combines TRBV7-8 with TRBJ1-2, with D maybe TRBD1 (5 bases). CDR3 length: 13 amino acids. The germline V and J ends were trimmed by 6 bases and 4 bases, with 12 bases remaining between them. From germline, CDR1 is SGHVS and CDR2 FQNEAQ. The CDR3 bases are TGTGCCAGCAGTACCGGGACGGTCTATGGCTACACCTTC. Amino acids: CASSTGTVYGYTF.

Many counts were recorded for this clonotype. V and J are TRBV7-9 and TRBJ1-1, with no clear D. This CDR3 is built from 12 residues. The V end lost 5 bases, the J end lost 6 bases, and 10 bases lay between the germline ends. CDR1 and CDR2 (germline): SEHNR, FQNEAQ (reference sequence). The CDR3 DNA reads as TGTGCCAGCAGCCTCGTTAGGGCTGAAGCTTTCTTT. Translation: CASSLVRAEAFF.

This clonotype showed up many times. This sequence joins TRBV18 and TRBJ1-5, with D perhaps matching TRBD1 (5 bases). This CDR3 has 14 amino acids. V dropped 2 bases and J dropped 9 bases, with 14 bases sitting between them. CDR1 is KGHSH, CDR2 LQKENI, per germline. CDR3 nucleotide sequence: TGTGCCAGCTCACCAGAATATTCGGGGGGGCCCCAGCATTTT. As protein: CASSPEYSGGPQHF.

The sample holds many counts of this clonotype. The CDR3, as DNA: TGTGCCAGCGGCCCCTCCCGCCGCTTTCGTGACCAAGAGACCCAGTACTTC. Amino acids: CASGPSRRFRDQETQYF. The chain links TRBV7-9 to TRBJ2-5; D remains ambiguous. Trimming stripped 8 bases from V and 0 bases from J, with 22 bases between. Looked up from germline, CDR1 is SEHNR and CDR2 is FQNEAQ (reference sequence). This CDR3 comprises 17 residues.

The sample holds many counts of this clonotype. The chain employs TRBV10-3 and TRBJ1-2; D remains unclear. CDR3 length equals 13 residues. CDR1 is ENHRY, CDR2 SYGVKD, per germline. Trimming took off 6 bases at V and 1 base at J, with 9 bases between the two ends. The CDR3 DNA is TGTGCCATCAGAGCCACAGATAACTATGGCTACACCTTC. Translating it yields CAIRATDNYGYTF.

Ten or more counts support this clonotype. V usage is TRBV7-2 and J usage is TRBJ1-4; D ambiguous. The CDR3 extends over 16 amino acids. CDR1 is SGHTA and CDR2 is FQGNSA in the germline V gene. With 2 bases removed from V and 4 bases from J, the gap between germline ends came to 14 bases. CDR3 protein: CASSLSLERFNEKLFF. In DNA, the CDR3 is TGTGCCAGCAGCTTATCTCTCGAGCGATTTAATGAAAAACTGTTTTTT.

There are many counts of this clonotype. The chain recombines TRBV4-1 with TRBJ1-2; D is possibly TRBD1 (5 bases). The CDR3 has 17 amino acids. CDR1 and CDR2 (germline): MGHRA, YSYEKL. Trimming shortened V by 1 base and J by 6 bases, and 21 bases separated the two germline ends. The CDR3 reads CASSQGPIGTGSDGYTF. In DNA form, the CDR3 reads TGCGCCAGCAGCCAAGGCCCCATCGGGACGGGGAGCGATGGCTACACCTTC.

Ten or more counts support this clonotype. The genes are TRBV27 and TRBJ1-2; D is perhaps TRBD1 (5 bases). The germline gives CDR1 MNHEY, CDR2 SMNVEV (reference sequence). V was pared by 2 bases and J by 4 bases, with 11 bases between. This CDR3 comprises 14 residues. CDR3 region: CASSLGGMAYGYTF. The CDR3 nucleotides read TGTGCCAGCAGTTTAGGGGGGATGGCCTATGGCTACACCTTC.

This clonotype appeared many times. This chain uses TRBV12-3 or TRBV12-4 with TRBJ2-6; tentatively, D is TRBD2 (5 bases). Trimming shortened V by 10 bases and J by 1 base, and 26 bases separated the two germline ends. The CDR3 sequence is 19 residues long. This CDR3 is CATSFKAGLTRSGANVLTF. The CDR3 DNA reads as TGTGCCACCTCGTTCAAGGCGGGCTTAACGAGATCTGGGGCCAACGTCCTGACTTTC.

At least ten counts were recorded for this clonotype. This chain links TRBV28 with TRBJ2-7; TRBD1 agrees at 8 bases. This CDR3 has 16 residues. V was clipped by 8 bases and J by 7 bases; unmatched bases: 19. Germline V gives CDR1 MDHEN, CDR2 SYDVKM. The CDR3 sequence: CASLSRSGTGFLEQYF. DNA of the CDR3: TGTGCCAGCCTATCCCGGTCCGGGACAGGCTTCCTGGAGCAGTACTTC.

In its sample, this clonotype was seen many times. The chain is built from TRBV9 and TRBJ2-1, with unresolved D. V was shortened by 0 bases and J by 9 bases, with 4 bases between the two germline ends. Germline V gene data show CDR1 as SGDLS and CDR2 as YYNGEE. This CDR3 has 11 residues. The CDR3 region is CASSVGSEQFF. The DNA of the CDR3 is TGTGCCAGCAGCGTAGGGTCTGAGCAGTTCTTC. The variable domain in full, completed from reference TRBV9 and TRBJ2-1, reads DSGVTQTPKHLITATGQRVTLRCSPRSGDLSVYWYQQSLDQGLQFLIQYYNGEERAKGNILERFSAQQFPDLHSELNLSSLELGDSALYFCASSVGSEQFFGPGTRLTVL.

This clonotype was seen at least ten times. The chain joins TRBV7-2 to TRBJ2-2; no reliable D call. The V gene lost 5 bases and the J gene lost 6 bases, with 13 bases spanning the gap. The CDR3 extends over 14 amino acids. Germline V gene lookup returns CDR1 SGHTA and CDR2 FQGNSA. Written as DNA, the CDR3 is TGTGCCAGCAGCCCCAGAGTAGCCGCCGGGGAGCTGTTTTTT. It translates to CASSPRVAAGELFF.

This clonotype was counted ten times or more. The chain carries TRBV20-1 and TRBJ2-7, with D unresolved. The V gene lost 5 bases and the J gene lost 2 bases, with 13 bases spanning the gap. Germline loops: CDR1 DFQATT, CDR2 SNEGSKA (reference sequence). This CDR3 is 13 amino acids long. CDR3 amino acids: CSAQPHWAYEQYF. Written as DNA, the CDR3 is TGCAGTGCTCAGCCCCACTGGGCCTACGAGCAGTACTTC.

This clonotype has ten or more counts. The rearrangement links TRBV7-2 to TRBJ2-1; 11 bases map to TRBD2. V trimming: 4 bases; J trimming: 7 bases; junction bases outside the gene matches: 9. CDR1 is SGHTA, CDR2 FQGNSA, per germline. The length of the CDR3 is 16 residues. The CDR3 DNA is TGTGCCAGCAGCTCACGACCGGGACTAGCGGTTAATGAGCAGTTCTTC. Translation: CASSSRPGLAVNEQFF.

This clonotype was recorded many times. The chain has TRBV24-1 and TRBJ1-2, with 10 nucleotides matching TRBD1. Looked up from germline, CDR1 is KGHDR and CDR2 is SFDVKD. J lost 0 bases, V lost 3 bases, and 6 bases had no gene match. CDR3 length: 17 amino acids. The CDR3 here is CATSDPTGTGANYGYTF. The CDR3 DNA reads as TGTGCCACCAGTGATCCAACCGGGACAGGGGCTAACTATGGCTACACCTTC.

Many counts were recorded for this clonotype. The rearrangement joins TRBV15 to TRBJ2-5; D not resolved. V was pared by 1 base and J by 1 base, with 4 bases between. Per germline, CDR1 LNHNV and CDR2 YYDKDF (reference sequence). This CDR3 region has 13 residues. For the CDR3, the DNA is TGTGCCACCAGCAGAGGCATCCAAGAGACCCAGTACTTC. As protein: CATSRGIQETQYF.

This clonotype appeared many times. CDR3 sequence (DNA): TGTGCCAGCAGCTTGGGACAGCCATCCTACGAGCAGTACTTC. Protein: CASSLGQPSYEQYF. The chain couples TRBV11-2 to TRBJ2-7; TRBD1 agrees at 7 bases. Trimming at V came to 3 bases and at J to 1 base, leaving 3 bases not matched to a gene. Germline loops: CDR1 SGHAT, CDR2 FQNNGV. CDR3 length equals 14 residues. The full variable domain, completed using reference TRBV11-2 and TRBJ2-7, is EAGVAQSPRYKIIEKRQSVAFWCNPISGHATLYWYQQILGQGPKLLIQFQNNGVVDDSQLPKDRFSAERLKGVDSTLKIQPAKLEDSAVYLCASSLGQPSYEQYFGPGTRLTVT.

In this sample, this clonotype turned up many times. The V and J genes are TRBV9 and TRBJ2-5, with 8 bases matching TRBD1. V trimming: 3 bases; J trimming: 5 bases; junction bases outside the gene matches: 9. The CDR3 runs 15 residues. CDR1 is SGDLS, CDR2 YYNGEE, per germline. CDR3 in DNA: TGTGCCAGCAGCGAGGAACAGGGGGGAGGTGAGACCCAGTACTTC. This gives the protein CASSEEQGGGETQYF.

This clonotype was seen repeatedly, ten times or more. This chain links TRBV27 with TRBJ2-7, with D possibly called TRBD1 or TRBD2 (5 bases each). CDR3 length: 15 amino acids. The V and J ends lost 3 bases and 3 bases respectively, with 15 bases between them. From germline, CDR1 is MNHEY and CDR2 SMNVEV (reference sequence). CDR3 loop: CASSFGDPGDYEQYF. In DNA, the CDR3 is TGTGCCAGCAGTTTTGGGGACCCCGGGGACTACGAGCAGTACTTC.

In this sample, this clonotype turned up a few times. The chain combines TRBV20-1 with TRBJ1-1, with unresolved D. This CDR3 is 11 amino acids long. The ends were cut back, 7 bases at V and 2 bases at J, with 8 bases in the middle. Germline-derived CDR1 and CDR2 are DFQATT and SNEGSKA (reference sequence). This chain's CDR3 is CSVWENTEAFF. The CDR3 DNA is TGCAGTGTTTGGGAAAACACTGAAGCTTTCTTT.